The rows below give T cell receptor beta chains drawn from one sample of a study of T cell responses to AZD1222 COVID-19 vaccine. Here immunoSEQ multiplex PCR was the method, and the copy in TCRdb shows in-frame clones only, minus some. The repertoire holds approximately 64,000 clones, with 75% to 95% as singletons. The sequencing here drew on peripheral blood, taken 28 days after the second dose of the MenACWY control vaccine. These receptor sequences come from an adult who received the MenACWY meningococcal vaccine as a control. The CDR3 runs from the conserved cysteine through the conserved F or W. A D gene is named only where the DNA matches it firmly. Clone size is not always given. Where it is, it says once, few, many or a class for expanded clones.

clone size	D gene	V gene	J gene	CDR3 DNA	CDR3 protein
NA	TRBD1	TRBV27	TRBJ2-7	TGTGCCAGCAGTTCTCACCGGGACAGGCCGGCCGAGCAGTACTTC	CASSSHRDRPAEQYF
NA	TRBD2	TRBV5-8	TRBJ2-3	TGTGCCAGCAGCCGGCAGACTAGCGGGAGCGGTACGCAGTATTTT	CASSRQTSGSGTQYF
NA	NA	TRBV7-9	TRBJ1-2	TGTGCCAGCAGCCTCGAGACCGGGGTCGACTATGGCTACACCTTC	CASSLETGVDYGYTF
NA	TRBD2	TRBV7-2	TRBJ2-2	TGTGCCAGCAGCCCGCCAAGGGGCGGGAGGGCCCCCGGGGAGCTGTTTTTT	CASSPPRGGRAPGELFF
few	NA	TRBV5-4	TRBJ2-1	TGTGCCAGCAGCTGGGGGGGCGGGGCGGGCCACAATGAGCAGTTCTTC	CASSWGGGAGHNEQFF
NA	NA	TRBV27	TRBJ1-3	TGTGCCAGCAGTCCGCAGAATTCAGTAGTCTCTGGAAACACCATATATTTT	CASSPQNSVVSGNTIYF
NA	NA	TRBV29-1	TRBJ1-2	TGCAGCGTTGATCGGGTTCGTGGCTACACCTTC	CSVDRVRGYTF
medium-sized	TRBD2	TRBV6-4	TRBJ2-1	TGTGCCAGCAGTGCCCTAGCGGGAGCCTACAATGAGCAGTTCTTC	CASSALAGAYNEQFF
NA	NA	TRBV19	TRBJ1-1	TGTGCCAGTAGTATAGAAGATTACACTGAAGCTTTCTTT	CASSIEDYTEAFF
NA	NA	TRBV28	TRBJ2-7	TGTGCCAGCAGTCCCCCCGGGACAAACTCCCACGAGCAGTACTTC	CASSPPGTNSHEQYF
NA	NA	TRBV30	TRBJ1-2	TGTGCCTGGAGCCGAGTGGGTTTCTATGGCTACACCTTC	CAWSRVGFYGYTF
NA	NA	TRBV19	TRBJ1-5	TGTGCCAGTAGTAGGGGGCAAATCGGTCAGCCCCAGCATTTT	CASSRGQIGQPQHF
NA	NA	TRBV6-4	TRBJ1-5	TGTGCCAGCAGTGACTCGAGTCGGGGGGAGAAGCATTTT	CASSDSSRGEKHF
NA	TRBD2	TRBV27	TRBJ2-3	TGTGCCAGCAGTGGGAGGGGCGATACGCAGTATTTT	CASSGRGDTQYF
NA	NA	TRBV11-2	TRBJ1-1	TGTGCCAGCAGCTTAGCCGGGACTGAAGCTTTCTTT	CASSLAGTEAFF
once	NA	TRBV19	TRBJ2-1	TGTGCCAGTACCCCCCGTGCGGAGCGCAACGAGCAGTTCTTC	CASTPRAERNEQFF
NA	TRBD1	TRBV3-1/TRBV3-2	TRBJ1-5	TGTGCCAGCAGCCAACAGGGGGATGGCGTTCAGCCCCAGCATTTT	CASSQQGDGVQPQHF
NA	NA	TRBV28	TRBJ1-5	TGTGCCAGCACCTGGGGGGGGAATCAGCCCCAGCATTTT	CASTWGGNQPQHF
NA	NA	TRBV7-8	TRBJ2-3	TGTGCCAGCAGCCGAGTACCGGGCGCAGATACGCAGTATTTT	CASSRVPGADTQYF
NA	NA	TRBV7-2	TRBJ2-7	TGTGCCAGCAGCCCCCGCTCCCGCGAGCAGTACTTC	CASSPRSREQYF
NA	NA	TRBV6-5	TRBJ2-7	TGTGCCAGCATGCGCCTGGACTCCTACGAGCAGTACTTC	CASMRLDSYEQYF
NA	NA	TRBV27	TRBJ2-7	TGTGCCAGCAGAAATCGCGGACCCTCGCGGGACGAGCAGTACTTC	CASRNRGPSRDEQYF
NA	NA	TRBV28	TRBJ1-1	TGTGCCAGCAGTTCTGGGTCGGCGCTGAACACTGAAGCTTTCTTT	CASSSGSALNTEAFF
NA	NA	TRBV4-3	TRBJ1-1	TGCGCCAGCAGCCAAGAATTGGGGGCCCTCCATGAAGCTTTCTTT	CASSQELGALHEAFF
NA	TRBD2	TRBV7-2	TRBJ2-1	TGTGCCAGCAGCTTAGGGGGACTAGCGGGAGGGTTTTCTGGTCGTGAGCAGTTCTTC	CASSLGGLAGGFSGREQFF
NA	TRBD1	TRBV5-1	TRBJ2-3	TGCGCCAGCAGCAGGCCGGGACAGGGCCTCACAGATACGCAGTATTTT	CASSRPGQGLTDTQYF
NA	NA	TRBV7-9	TRBJ2-1	TGTGCCAGCAGCTTAGGACAGGTTAGTGGTGAGCAGTTCTTC	CASSLGQVSGEQFF
NA	NA	TRBV28	TRBJ2-1	TGTGCCAGCACCCCCGGCTCAAGCTCCTACAATGAGCAGTTCTTC	CASTPGSSSYNEQFF
once	NA	TRBV9	TRBJ2-2	TGTGCCAGCAGCGTATCCTGGTCCGCCGGGGAGCTGTTTTTT	CASSVSWSAGELFF
NA	TRBD2	TRBV19	TRBJ2-7	TGTGCCAGTAGTAGCCCGACTAGCGGGAGCACCAACGAGCAGTACTTC	CASSSPTSGSTNEQYF
NA	TRBD1	TRBV19	TRBJ1-5	TGTGCCAGTGGGACAGGGGGTGGCAATCAGCCCCAGCATTTT	CASGTGGGNQPQHF
NA	NA	TRBV5-4	TRBJ2-4	TGTGCCAGCAGTAGAGGGGAACTAGCCAAAAACATTCAGTACTTC	CASSRGELAKNIQYF
once	NA	TRBV30	TRBJ2-7	TGTGCCTGGAGTGTACGACACGGGGGCGGGTACGAGCAGTACTTC	CAWSVRHGGGYEQYF
NA	NA	TRBV5-6	TRBJ2-1	TGTGCCAGCAGCCCGGCGGGCAATGAGCAGTTCTTC	CASSPAGNEQFF
NA	NA	TRBV7-8	TRBJ1-5	TGTGCCAGCAGCCCCTACCCGGCGACAGCTACCAATCAGCCCCAGCATTTT	CASSPYPATATNQPQHF
NA	NA	TRBV5-6	TRBJ1-2	TGTGCCAGCAGCTTGGAGCGGCGTTCTGACTATGGCTACACCTTC	CASSLERRSDYGYTF
NA	NA	TRBV15	TRBJ2-3	TGTGCCACCAGCAGATCTACCGGGACATATACAGATACGCAGTATTTT	CATSRSTGTYTDTQYF
NA	NA	TRBV6-2/TRBV6-3	TRBJ2-3	TGTGCCAGCAGTTACGATGGGGGCCCCACAGATACGCAGTATTTT	CASSYDGGPTDTQYF
NA	TRBD2	TRBV6-2/TRBV6-3	TRBJ2-7	TGTGCCAGCAGTTACGGGAGTAGCGGGAGGTCCTACGAGCAGTACTTC	CASSYGSSGRSYEQYF
NA	NA	TRBV2	TRBJ1-3	TGTGCCAGCAGCCCGCAGGGAACTGGAAACACCATATATTTT	CASSPQGTGNTIYF
NA	NA	TRBV28	TRBJ1-5	TGTGCCAGCGTACCCAGGGGACCCCGCAATCAGCCCCAGCATTTT	CASVPRGPRNQPQHF